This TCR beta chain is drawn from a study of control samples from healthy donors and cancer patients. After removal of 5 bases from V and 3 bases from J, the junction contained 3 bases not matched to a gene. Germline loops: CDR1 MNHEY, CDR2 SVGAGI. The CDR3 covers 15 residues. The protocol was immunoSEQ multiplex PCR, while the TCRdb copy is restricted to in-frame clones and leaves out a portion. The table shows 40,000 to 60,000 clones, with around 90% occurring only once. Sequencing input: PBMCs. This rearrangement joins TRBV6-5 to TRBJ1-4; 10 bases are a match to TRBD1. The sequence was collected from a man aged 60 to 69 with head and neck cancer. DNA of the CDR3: TGTGCCAGCAGTCGACAGGGGGCTGCTAATGAAAAACTGTTTTTT. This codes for CASSRQGAANEKLFF.